The rows below give T cell receptor beta chains drawn from one sample of a study of monozygotic twins with inflammatory bowel disease. TCRdb reworked the 5' RACE reads into one entry per CDR3 protein, no DNA. The sample totals around 410,000 distinct CDR3 sequences. The sample taken for sequencing was blood. All receptors come from a human donor with ulcerative colitis or Crohn's disease, or a healthy co-twin of an affected twin (not recorded which). Each CDR3 is given with its conserved first and last residue.

v_call,j_call,cdr3_aa
TRBV7-2,TRBJ1-5,CASSPDRARPQHF
TRBV24-1,TRBJ2-5,CATSDPGRSGQETQYF
TRBV4-1,TRBJ2-2,CASSQVVTGELFF
TRBV28,TRBJ1-2,CASAIIANYGYTF
TRBV30,TRBJ2-1,CAWSGDRGYNEQFF
TRBV5-1,TRBJ2-3,CASSLFQGADTQYF
TRBV5-1,TRBJ2-3,CASSAQQGTDTQYF
TRBV2,TRBJ2-1,CASSELAGGGNEQFF
TRBV6-5,TRBJ2-1,CASSYGVDEQFF
TRBV6-1,TRBJ1-5,CASSVEKGARNQPQHF
TRBV12-3/TRBV12-4,TRBJ2-2,CASSPWDTGELFF